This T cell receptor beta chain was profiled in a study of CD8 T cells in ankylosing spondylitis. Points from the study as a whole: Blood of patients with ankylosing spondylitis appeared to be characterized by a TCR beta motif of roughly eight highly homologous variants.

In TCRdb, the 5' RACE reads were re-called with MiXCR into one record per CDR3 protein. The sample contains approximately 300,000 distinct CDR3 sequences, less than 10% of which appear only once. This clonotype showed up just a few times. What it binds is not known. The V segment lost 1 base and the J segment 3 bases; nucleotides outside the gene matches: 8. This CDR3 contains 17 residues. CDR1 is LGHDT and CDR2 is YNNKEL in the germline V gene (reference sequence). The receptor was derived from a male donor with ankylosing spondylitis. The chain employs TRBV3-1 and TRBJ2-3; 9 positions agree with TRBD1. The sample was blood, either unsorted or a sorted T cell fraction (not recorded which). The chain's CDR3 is CASSQVLGTGRTDTQYF. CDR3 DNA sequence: TGTGCCAGCAGCCAAGTATTGGGGACAGGGCGAACAGATACGCAGTATTTT.